Listed below are T cell receptor beta chains from one sample, sequenced in a study of blood T cell repertoires in COVID-19. Clones were read by immunoSEQ multiplex PCR, and TCRdb kept only the in-frame ones, dropping some. This table holds tens of thousands of clones, 60% to 80% found once. The specimen was PBMCs or T cells enriched from blood (not recorded which). These receptors came from a woman between 45 and 60 years old with acute COVID-19. Each CDR3 is given with its conserved first and last residue. A D gene is named only where the DNA matches it firmly. Some rows have no size entry. The others give once, few or many, or a class for an expanded clone.

clone_size	v_call	j_call	cdr3_length	d_call	cdr3_nt	cdr3_aa
.	TRBV6-4	TRBJ2-2	14	.	TGTGCCAGCAGTGTACAGGGGAACACCGGGGAGCTGTTTTTT	CASSVQGNTGELFF
.	TRBV28	TRBJ2-1	18	TRBD2	TGTGCCAGCAGTTCCGGGACTAGCGGGGGGGCTTCCTACAATGAGCAGTTCTTC	CASSSGTSGGASYNEQFF
.	TRBV5-6	TRBJ2-7	15	.	TGTGCCAGCAGCTTGGTAACAAACGCCCGCTACGAGCAGTACTTC	CASSLVTNARYEQYF
.	TRBV5-1	TRBJ1-2	14	.	TGCGCCAGCAGCGCCCAGTCAGCGGCTAGGGGCTACACCTTC	CASSAQSAARGYTF
.	TRBV6-4	TRBJ1-4	15	.	TGTGCCAGCACCCCACCCCCAGGTCCCAATGAAAAACTGTTTTTT	CASTPPPGPNEKLFF
.	TRBV7-9	TRBJ1-3	14	.	TGTGCCAGCAGCTTCGGAGTCTCTGGAAACACCATATATTTT	CASSFGVSGNTIYF
few	TRBV10-3	TRBJ1-2	13	TRBD1	TGTGCCACCCAGACAGGGCAGGGCTATGGCTACACCTTC	CATQTGQGYGYTF
.	TRBV6-5	TRBJ2-1	15	TRBD2	TGTGCCAGCAGTTACCCAGCGGGGGGTATGAATGAGCAGTTCTTC	CASSYPAGGMNEQFF
.	TRBV4-2	TRBJ2-5	19	TRBD2	TGTGCCAGCAGCCAAGATGCCCCCCTAAGCGGGGGGGCCGAGGAGACCCAGTACTTC	CASSQDAPLSGGAEETQYF
.	TRBV2	TRBJ2-5	13	TRBD1	TGTGCCAGTGCACAGGGGGCGGGTGAGACCCAGTACTTC	CASAQGAGETQYF
.	TRBV7-9	TRBJ1-1	14	TRBD1	TGTGCCAGCAGCTTAGCACAGGGGGTGTCTGAAGCTTTCTTT	CASSLAQGVSEAFF
.	TRBV9	TRBJ2-2	17	TRBD1	TGTGCCAGCAGCCCGCAGGTTGGCAGGGGGCTGGGCGGGGAGCTGTTTTTT	CASSPQVGRGLGGELFF
.	TRBV5-4	TRBJ1-2	12	.	TGTGCCAGCAGGCGGGGGGCCAGAGGCTACACCTTC	CASRRGARGYTF
.	TRBV4-1	TRBJ2-5	14	.	TGCGCCAGCAGCCAAGTCCCAGGCTTGGAGACCCAGTACTTC	CASSQVPGLETQYF
.	TRBV7-9	TRBJ1-1	16	.	TGTGCCAGCAGCTTACCCCCCCTCGACAGTAACACTGAAGCTTTCTTT	CASSLPPLDSNTEAFF
.	TRBV6-5	TRBJ1-1	15	TRBD1	TGTGCCACCCCCGGAGAGACAGGGTTGAACACTGAAGCTTTCTTT	CATPGETGLNTEAFF
.	TRBV7-9	TRBJ2-7	13	.	TGTGCCAGCAGCCTTCGGGACTTCTACGAGCAGTACTTC	CASSLRDFYEQYF